This is a list of T cell receptor beta chains from one sample in a study of blood T cell repertoires in COVID-19. Libraries were prepared by immunoSEQ multiplex PCR; TCRdb keeps only in-frame clonotypes and omits some of them. The top ten clones hold approximately 7.2% of a sample with around 230,000 clones, around 85% of them seen once. Sequencing was performed on peripheral blood. These receptors were taken from a woman over 75 with acute or convalescent COVID-19. Both conserved end residues are part of each CDR3.

V gene: TRBV28; CDR3 length: 15; J gene: TRBJ1-5; CDR3 protein: CASSSTTGNLQPQHF
V gene: TRBV28; CDR3 length: 14; J gene: TRBJ1-3; CDR3 protein: CASSYGTAGNTIYF
V gene: TRBV29-1; CDR3 length: 17; J gene: TRBJ2-1; CDR3 protein: CSVEDVYETGEGNEQFF
V gene: TRBV19; CDR3 length: 15; J gene: TRBJ1-3; CDR3 protein: CASSISRDSGNTIYF
V gene: TRBV6-4; CDR3 length: 14; J gene: TRBJ1-2; CDR3 protein: CASSDRTGNYGYTF
V gene: TRBV3-1/TRBV3-2; CDR3 length: 12; J gene: TRBJ1-2; CDR3 protein: CASSPGNYGYTF
V gene: TRBV6-5; CDR3 length: 14; J gene: TRBJ2-5; CDR3 protein: CASSLTGNQETQYF
V gene: TRBV11-2; CDR3 length: 12; J gene: TRBJ1-1; CDR3 protein: CASSLTRGVAFF
V gene: TRBV3-1/TRBV3-2; CDR3 length: 16; J gene: TRBJ1-1; CDR3 protein: CASSQVAVESNTEAFF
V gene: TRBV6-5; CDR3 length: 14; J gene: TRBJ1-5; CDR3 protein: CASSDTGIDQPQHF
V gene: TRBV5-1; CDR3 length: 13; J gene: TRBJ1-5; CDR3 protein: CASSRSYNQPQHF
V gene: TRBV5-1; CDR3 length: 15; J gene: TRBJ1-1; CDR3 protein: CASSSDGQGNTEAFF
V gene: TRBV28; CDR3 length: 15; J gene: TRBJ2-2; CDR3 protein: CASSLHVTGTGELFF
V gene: TRBV25-1; CDR3 length: 14; J gene: TRBJ1-6; CDR3 protein: CASQWRGPNSPLHF
V gene: TRBV9; CDR3 length: 14; J gene: TRBJ1-2; CDR3 protein: CASSVGRDRARYTF
V gene: TRBV23-1; CDR3 length: 21; J gene: TRBJ1-3; CDR3 protein: CASSQSGTAPIPDHSGNTIYF
V gene: TRBV28; CDR3 length: 16; J gene: TRBJ1-3; CDR3 protein: CASSPLGQLSGNTIYF
V gene: TRBV9; CDR3 length: 16; J gene: TRBJ2-2; CDR3 protein: CASSVVGTSSTGELFF
V gene: TRBV30; CDR3 length: 13; J gene: TRBJ2-7; CDR3 protein: CAWTPSGIGEQYF
V gene: TRBV6-1; CDR3 length: 16; J gene: TRBJ1-6; CDR3 protein: CASSARDRGYESPLHF
V gene: TRBV6-1; CDR3 length: 16; J gene: TRBJ2-1; CDR3 protein: CASSAPSGSSYNEQFF
V gene: TRBV19; CDR3 length: 13; J gene: TRBJ1-3; CDR3 protein: CASSDNSGNTIYF